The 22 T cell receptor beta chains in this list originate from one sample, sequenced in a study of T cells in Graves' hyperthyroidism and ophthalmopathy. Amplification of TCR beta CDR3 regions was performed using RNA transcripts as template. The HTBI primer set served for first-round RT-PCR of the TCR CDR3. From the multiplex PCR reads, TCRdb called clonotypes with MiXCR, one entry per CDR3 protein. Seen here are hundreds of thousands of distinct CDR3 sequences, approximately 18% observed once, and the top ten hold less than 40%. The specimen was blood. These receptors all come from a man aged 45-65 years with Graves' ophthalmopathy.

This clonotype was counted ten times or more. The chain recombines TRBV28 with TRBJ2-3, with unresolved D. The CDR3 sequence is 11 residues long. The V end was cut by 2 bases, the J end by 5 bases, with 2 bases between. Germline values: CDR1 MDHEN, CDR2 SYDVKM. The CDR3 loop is CASSLQDTQYF. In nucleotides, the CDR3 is TGTGCCAGCAGTTTACAAGATACGCAGTATTTT.

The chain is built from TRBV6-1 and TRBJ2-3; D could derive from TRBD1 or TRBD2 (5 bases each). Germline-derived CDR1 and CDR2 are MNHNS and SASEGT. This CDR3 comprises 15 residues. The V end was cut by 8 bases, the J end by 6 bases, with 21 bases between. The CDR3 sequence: CASEERQWSGDTQYF. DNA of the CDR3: TGTGCCAGCGAAGAACGACAGTGGTCGGGGGATACGCAGTATTTT.

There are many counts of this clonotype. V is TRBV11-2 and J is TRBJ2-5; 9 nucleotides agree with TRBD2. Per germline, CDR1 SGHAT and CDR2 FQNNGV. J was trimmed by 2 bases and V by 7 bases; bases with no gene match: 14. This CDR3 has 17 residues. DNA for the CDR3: TGTGCCAGCACTAGCGGGGATCGACAGGGCACACAAGAGACCCAGTACTTC. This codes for CASTSGDRQGTQETQYF.

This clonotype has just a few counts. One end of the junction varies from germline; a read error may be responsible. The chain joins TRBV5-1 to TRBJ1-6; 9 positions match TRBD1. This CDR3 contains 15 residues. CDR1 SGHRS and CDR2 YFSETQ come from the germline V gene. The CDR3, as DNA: TGCACCAGCAGCTTGTCCGGGACAGGGTATTCACCCCTCCACTTT. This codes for CTSSLSGTGYSPLHF.

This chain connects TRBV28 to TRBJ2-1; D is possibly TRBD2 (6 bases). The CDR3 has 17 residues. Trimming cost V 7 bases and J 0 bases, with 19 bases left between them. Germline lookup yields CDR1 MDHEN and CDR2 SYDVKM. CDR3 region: CASKNIGRTSSYNEQFF. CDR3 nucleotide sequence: TGTGCCAGCAAGAACATTGGGAGGACCAGCTCCTACAATGAGCAGTTCTTC.

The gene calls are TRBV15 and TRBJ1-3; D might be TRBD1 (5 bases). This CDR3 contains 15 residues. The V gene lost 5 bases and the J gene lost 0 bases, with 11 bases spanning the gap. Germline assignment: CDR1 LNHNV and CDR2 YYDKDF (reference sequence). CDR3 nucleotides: TGTGCCACCAGCGAGGGACTGAACTCTGGAAACACCATATATTTT. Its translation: CATSEGLNSGNTIYF. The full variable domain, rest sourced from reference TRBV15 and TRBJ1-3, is DAMVIQNPRYQVTQFGKPVTLSCSQTLNHNVMYWYQQKSSQAPKLLFHYYDKDFNNEADTPDNFQSRRPNTSFCFLDIRSPGLGDTAMYLCATSEGLNSGNTIYFGEGSWLTVV.

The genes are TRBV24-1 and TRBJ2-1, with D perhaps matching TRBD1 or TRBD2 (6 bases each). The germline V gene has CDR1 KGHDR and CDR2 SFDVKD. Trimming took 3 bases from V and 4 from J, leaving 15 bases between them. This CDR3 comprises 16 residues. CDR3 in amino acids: CATSDGEAGAYNEQFF. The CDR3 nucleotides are TGTGCCACCAGTGATGGGGAGGCAGGGGCGTACAATGAGCAGTTCTTC.

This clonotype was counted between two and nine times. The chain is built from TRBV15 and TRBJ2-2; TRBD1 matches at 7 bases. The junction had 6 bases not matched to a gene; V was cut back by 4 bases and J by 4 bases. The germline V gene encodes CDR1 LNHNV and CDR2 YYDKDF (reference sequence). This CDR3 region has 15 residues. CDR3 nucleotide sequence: TGTGCCACCAGCACCGGACAGGTGTTCACCGGGGAGCTGTTTTTT. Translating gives CATSTGQVFTGELFF.

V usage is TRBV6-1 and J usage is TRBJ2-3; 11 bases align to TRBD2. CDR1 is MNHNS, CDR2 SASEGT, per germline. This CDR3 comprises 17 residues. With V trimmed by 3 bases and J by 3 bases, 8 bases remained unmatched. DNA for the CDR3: TGTGCCAGCAGTGACGCCACTAGCGGGAGAGTAACAGATACGCAGTATTTT. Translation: CASSDATSGRVTDTQYF.

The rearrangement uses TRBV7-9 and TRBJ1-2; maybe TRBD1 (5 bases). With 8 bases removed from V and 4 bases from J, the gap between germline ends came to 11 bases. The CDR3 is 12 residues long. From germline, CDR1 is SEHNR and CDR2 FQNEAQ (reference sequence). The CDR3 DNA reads TGTGCCAGCGGGGGGGGGTCCTATGGCTACACCTTC. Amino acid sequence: CASGGGSYGYTF. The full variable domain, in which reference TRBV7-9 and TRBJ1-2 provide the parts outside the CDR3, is DTGVSQNPRHKITKRGQNVTFRCDPISEHNRLYWYRQTLGQGPEFLTYFQNEAQLEKSRLLSDRFSAERPKGSFSTLEIQRTEQGDSAMYLCASGGGSYGYTFGSGTRLTVV.

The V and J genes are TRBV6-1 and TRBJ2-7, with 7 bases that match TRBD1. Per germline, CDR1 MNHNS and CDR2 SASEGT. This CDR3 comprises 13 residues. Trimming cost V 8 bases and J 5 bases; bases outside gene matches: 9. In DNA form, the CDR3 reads TGTGCCAGCTCGGGACAGAGGGGCCACGAGCAGTACTTC. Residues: CASSGQRGHEQYF.

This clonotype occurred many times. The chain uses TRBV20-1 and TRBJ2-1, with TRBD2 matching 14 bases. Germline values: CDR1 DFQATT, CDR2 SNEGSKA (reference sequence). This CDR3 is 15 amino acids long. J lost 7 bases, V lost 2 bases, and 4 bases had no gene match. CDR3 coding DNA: TGCAGTGCTAGATCCGGGACTAGCGGGAGTAATGAGCAGTTCTTC. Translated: CSARSGTSGSNEQFF.

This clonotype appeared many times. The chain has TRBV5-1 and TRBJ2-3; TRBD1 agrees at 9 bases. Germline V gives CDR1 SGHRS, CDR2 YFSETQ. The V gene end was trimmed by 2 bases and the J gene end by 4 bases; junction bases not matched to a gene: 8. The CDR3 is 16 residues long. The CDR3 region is CASSLSGTGRSDTQYF. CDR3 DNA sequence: TGCGCCAGCAGCTTATCCGGGACAGGGAGGTCAGATACGCAGTATTTT.

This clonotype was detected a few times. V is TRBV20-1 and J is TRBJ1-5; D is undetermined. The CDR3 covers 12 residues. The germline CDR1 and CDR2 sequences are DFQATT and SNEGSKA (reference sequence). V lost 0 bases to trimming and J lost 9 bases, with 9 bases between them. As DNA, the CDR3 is TGCAGTGCTAGAGATGCGTCGAGGCCCCAGCATTTT. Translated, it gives CSARDASRPQHF.

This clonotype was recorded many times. The CDR3 bases are TGTGCCAGCAGCTTAGGTGCCGCGGGAGGGGAATACGAGCAGTACTTC. This translates into CASSLGAAGGEYEQYF. The J gene is TRBJ2-7, the V gene TRBV7-8; 9 bases line up with TRBD2. Trimming cost V 1 base and J 4 bases; bases outside gene matches: 8. The CDR3 length is 16 residues. Germline values: CDR1 SGHVS, CDR2 FQNEAQ.

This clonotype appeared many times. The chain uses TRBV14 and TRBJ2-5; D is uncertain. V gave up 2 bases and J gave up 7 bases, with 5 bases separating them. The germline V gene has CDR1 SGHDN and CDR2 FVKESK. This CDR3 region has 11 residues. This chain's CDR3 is CASSQLGTQYF. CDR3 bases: TGTGCCAGCAGCCAACTGGGGACCCAGTACTTC.

The CDR3 DNA is TGTGCCAGCAAACAAAGCCGCTCCTACAATGAGCAGTTCTTC. It codes for CASKQSRSYNEQFF. The rearrangement uses TRBV6-1 and TRBJ2-1; D gene uncertain. This CDR3 has 14 amino acids. V shed 7 bases and J shed 0 bases, with 10 bases lying between them. CDR1 is MNHNS and CDR2 is SASEGT in the germline V gene.

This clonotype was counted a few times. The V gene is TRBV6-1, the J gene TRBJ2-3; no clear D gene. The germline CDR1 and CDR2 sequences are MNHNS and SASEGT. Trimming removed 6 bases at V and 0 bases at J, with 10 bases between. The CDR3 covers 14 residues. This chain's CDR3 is CASRTTPSTDTQYF. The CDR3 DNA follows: TGTGCCAGCAGGACGACACCGAGCACAGATACGCAGTATTTT.

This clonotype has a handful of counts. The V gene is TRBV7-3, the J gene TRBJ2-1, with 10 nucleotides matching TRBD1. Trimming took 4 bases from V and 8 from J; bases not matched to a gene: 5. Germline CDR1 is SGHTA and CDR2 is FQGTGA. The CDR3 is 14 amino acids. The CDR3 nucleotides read TGTGCCAGCAGCTCACGACAGGGGGCTCATGAGCAGTTCTTC. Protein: CASSSRQGAHEQFF.

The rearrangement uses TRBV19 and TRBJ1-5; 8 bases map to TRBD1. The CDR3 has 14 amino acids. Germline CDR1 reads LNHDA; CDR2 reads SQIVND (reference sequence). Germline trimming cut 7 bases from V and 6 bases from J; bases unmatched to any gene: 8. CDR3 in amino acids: CASTQGQAIQPQHF. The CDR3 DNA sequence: TGTGCCAGTACCCAGGGACAGGCGATTCAGCCCCAGCATTTT.

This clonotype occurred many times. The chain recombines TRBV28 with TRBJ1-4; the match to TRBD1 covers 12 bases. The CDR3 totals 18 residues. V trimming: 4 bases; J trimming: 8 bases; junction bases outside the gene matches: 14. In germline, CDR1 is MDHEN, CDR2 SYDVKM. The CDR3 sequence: CASSSPGTGGGEREKLFF. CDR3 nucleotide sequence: TGTGCCAGCAGTTCCCCCGGGACAGGGGGCGGGGAGAGGGAAAAACTGTTTTTT.

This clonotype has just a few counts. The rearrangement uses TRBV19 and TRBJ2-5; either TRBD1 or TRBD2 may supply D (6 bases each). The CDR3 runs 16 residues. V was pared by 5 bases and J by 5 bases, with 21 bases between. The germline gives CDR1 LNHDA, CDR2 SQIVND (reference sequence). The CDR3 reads CASSPGRGQAAETQYF. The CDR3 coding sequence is TGTGCCAGTAGTCCTGGGCGGGGACAAGCGGCTGAGACCCAGTACTTC.